Detailed here is one T cell receptor beta chain. The data originate from a study of blood T cell repertoires in COVID-19. On the study more broadly: Collection of acute and convalescent COVID-19 samples took place in the United States, Italy and Spain. Nucleic acid was either cDNA or gDNA, and it came from T cells, B-cell-depleted T cells, or PBMCs.

The recovered donors of Cohort 3 showed two negative PCRs, clearance, or symptom resolution. The V gene end was trimmed by 3 bases and the J gene end by 2 bases; junction bases not matched to a gene: 9. Germline loops: CDR1 MGHRA, CDR2 YSYEKL. The CDR3 covers 17 residues. Authors' analysis steps: Estimated nucleated cell counts came from reference gene primer amplification. Produced via immunoSEQ multiplex PCR; TCRdb's table is partial and in-frame only. For V, J and clone size, that table is used; D and trimming come from the DNA. The sample lists about 280,000 clones; approximately 81% were seen once.

This receptor was identified in a woman aged 45 to 65 who had recovered from COVID-19. Sample: PBMCs or T cells enriched from blood (not recorded which). The chain has TRBV4-1 and TRBJ2-3; TRBD2 agrees at 9 bases. CDR3 amino acids: CASSQSLAGGNTDTQYF. The DNA for the CDR3 is TGCGCCAGCAGCCAGTCGCTTGCGGGGGGGAACACAGATACGCAGTATTTT.